The source of this TCR beta chain is a study of cytotoxic CD8 clonotypes in ibrutinib-treated CLL. Study-level background: Outcomes included some 24 partial and 2 complete responses; after median 68 months, 14 stayed remitted and roughly twelve progressed. Once treatment had gone on for a median of about twelve months, range 6 to 36, response samples were drawn.

V was clipped by 0 bases and J by 11 bases; unmatched bases: 14. Germline V gives CDR1 SGDLS, CDR2 YYNGEE. The length of the CDR3 is 17 residues. The method was immunoSEQ multiplex PCR; TCRdb's version includes in-frame clones alone and lacks a portion of them. The profile shows over 70,000 clones, more than 70% of them singletons. The chain combines TRBV9 with TRBJ2-6, with 7 bases identical to TRBD1. The sequence was obtained from a human donor with chronic lymphocytic leukemia. Material: PBMCs, obtained before ibrutinib treatment. For the CDR3, the DNA is TGTGCCAGCAGCGTAGTGAGACAGGGCGGGCAGAGGGACGTCCTGACTTTC. This encodes CASSVVRQGGQRDVLTF.